This entry describes one TCR beta chain. The antigen is undetermined. Profiling relied on immunoSEQ multiplex PCR, and the TCRdb table lists in-frame clones only, not all of them. The profile covers about 150,000 clones, with 78% appearing a single time and about 9.3% taken by the ten largest. The data were taken from a study of PD-1 blockade in classical Hodgkin lymphoma. About the research overall: Nivolumab dosing for patients was 3 mg/kg, administered intravenously every 2 weeks.

In every patient, relapse followed autologous stem cell transplantation, while exposure to brentuximab vedotin differed. J gave up 5 bases and V 5 bases, and 5 bases lay outside the gene matches. The germline V gene encodes CDR1 SGHTA and CDR2 FQGTGA. The CDR3 sequence is 13 residues long. Findings and limits, study-wide: Complete responders showed a baseline diversity that resembled the diversity of newly diagnosed patients. CD4+ TCR diversity, unlike CD8+, rose significantly by C4D1. With respect to the repertoire differences, their causes, possibly disease activity or prior therapy, remain undefined.

The chain couples TRBV7-3 to TRBJ2-7, with 8 nucleotides matching TRBD1. This TCR came from a human donor with classical Hodgkin lymphoma. The sequenced sample was peripheral blood mononuclear cells (PBMCs), obtained before the second cycle of nivolumab. As DNA, the CDR3 is TGTGCCAGCAGCGAGACAGGGGTAGACGAGCAGTACTTC. It yields the protein CASSETGVDEQYF.